This T cell receptor (beta chain) was sequenced during a study of blood T cell repertoires in COVID-19. Study-wide context: Collection of acute and convalescent COVID-19 samples took place in the United States, Italy and Spain. From T cells, B-cell-depleted T cells, or PBMCs came the material, which was cDNA or gDNA.

The germline V gene encodes CDR1 SGHNT and CDR2 YYREEE (reference sequence). V lost 4 bases to trimming and J lost 4 bases; unmatched junction nucleotides: 5. CDR3 length equals 14 residues. The data were produced by immunoSEQ multiplex PCR, yet TCRdb's version contains in-frame clones alone and is incomplete. The sample holds around 250,000 clones, approximately 86% seen once. Sequencing used peripheral blood. This receptor was taken from a woman in her fifties or sixties who had recovered from COVID-19. The gene calls are TRBV5-4 and TRBJ2-5; 9 positions match TRBD2. The DNA of the CDR3 is TGTGCCAGCAGCCACAGGACTAGCGTAGAGACCCAGTACTTC. Its protein is CASSHRTSVETQYF.